Below are 29 T cell receptor beta chains sequenced from a single sample in a study of cytomegalovirus exposure and HLA in healthy donors. The PCR ran on 60 Vbeta and 13 Jbeta primers. The data were produced by immunoSEQ multiplex PCR, yet TCRdb's version contains in-frame clones alone and is incomplete. The sample comprises 220,000 or so clones, roughly 80% of which are singletons, and 3.5% to 4% rests with the top ten. The sequenced sample was PBMCs. The receptors stem from a male donor in good health and CMV-seronegative.

V and J are TRBV7-9 and TRBJ2-1, with 10 bases identical to TRBD2. Unmatched junction bases numbered 13, after V lost 4 bases and J lost 4 bases. CDR1 SEHNR and CDR2 FQNEAQ come from the germline V gene (reference sequence). The CDR3 covers 18 residues. In DNA form, the CDR3 reads TGTGCCAGCAGCTCAGTTATGGGAGCGGGAGGGTGGTACAATGAGCAGTTCTTC. Protein sequence: CASSSVMGAGGWYNEQFF.

The rearrangement links TRBV5-1 to TRBJ1-2; possible D gene TRBD1, 6 bases. The CDR3 totals 14 residues. The germline gives CDR1 SGHRS, CDR2 YFSETQ. With 4 bases removed from V and 7 bases from J, the gap between germline ends came to 17 bases. The CDR3 DNA reads as TGCGCCAGCAGCGTCGAGGGACACCTCGTTGGCTACACCTTC. This codes for CASSVEGHLVGYTF.

V usage is TRBV11-2 and J usage is TRBJ2-7; maybe TRBD2 (6 bases). Germline V CDR1 and CDR2: SGHAT, FQNNGV. V gave up 1 base and J gave up 4 bases, with 11 bases separating them. The CDR3 extends over 14 amino acids. The CDR3 here is CASSLVSSVYEQYF. The CDR3 DNA sequence: TGTGCCAGCAGCTTAGTTTCTAGCGTTTACGAGCAGTACTTC.

CDR3 protein: CAWSVETPLWYF. DNA for the CDR3: TGTGCCTGGAGTGTCGAAACTCCTTTATGGTATTTT. The V and J genes are TRBV30 and TRBJ2-3; D is unclear. The CDR3 sequence is 12 residues long. Trimming stripped 0 bases from V and 14 bases from J, with 15 bases between. Germline lookup yields CDR1 GTSNPN and CDR2 SVGIG (reference sequence).

The chain joins TRBV19 to TRBJ1-3; possibly TRBD1 for D (6 bases). Per germline, CDR1 LNHDA and CDR2 SQIVND (reference sequence). Trimming left V 5 bases short and J 4 bases short, with 18 bases between. The CDR3 is 16 amino acids. Here the CDR3 reads CASSSTGQKIGNTIYF. In nucleotides, the CDR3 is TGTGCCAGTAGTTCGACAGGACAGAAAATAGGAAACACCATATATTTT.

The chain employs TRBV29-1 and TRBJ1-4; perhaps TRBD1 as D (6 bases). The germline V gene encodes CDR1 SQVTM and CDR2 ANQGSEA. The CDR3 contains 13 residues. V dropped 7 bases and J dropped 8 bases, with 17 bases sitting between them. The CDR3 DNA is TGCAGCGCAGGGGCCACGCCGGGGGAAAAACTGTTTTTT. This encodes CSAGATPGEKLFF.

This clone has more than one count but fewer than ten. The chain recombines TRBV7-3 with TRBJ2-1; 10 bases map to TRBD2. V was pared by 5 bases and J by 7 bases, with 5 bases of the junction left unmatched. CDR1 SGHTA and CDR2 FQGTGA come from the germline V gene. CDR3 length: 14 amino acids. The chain's CDR3 is CASSQAGGLNEQFF. In nucleotides, the CDR3 is TGTGCCAGCAGCCAAGCGGGAGGGTTGAATGAGCAGTTCTTC.

The sample holds one count of this clone. Other DNA sequences of this sample code for an identical CDR3. The chain combines TRBV28 with TRBJ1-1; TRBD1 aligns across 8 bases. Trimming removed 3 bases from V and 4 bases from J; junction bases left unmatched: 1. In germline, CDR1 is MDHEN, CDR2 SYDVKM. The CDR3 runs to 13 residues. The CDR3: CASSFRGPTEAFF. The CDR3 bases are TGTGCCAGCAGTTTCAGGGGGCCCACTGAAGCTTTCTTT.

The rearrangement joins TRBV5-4 to TRBJ2-7; 7 bases align to TRBD1. The CDR3 loop spans 16 amino acids. Germline V CDR1 and CDR2: SGHNT, YYREEE (reference sequence). The trim removed 5 bases at V and 3 bases at J, leaving 14 bases unmatched. The CDR3 DNA reads TGTGCCAGCAGACATGACAGGGCGATTGTGTTCTACGAGCAGTACTTC. This codes for CASRHDRAIVFYEQYF. Combining the CDR3 with reference TRBV5-4 and TRBJ2-7 gives the whole variable domain ETGVTQSPTHLIKTRGQQVTLRCSSQSGHNTVSWYQQALGQGPQFIFQYYREEENGRGNFPPRFSGLQFPNYSSELNVNALELDDSALYLCASRHDRAIVFYEQYFGPGTRLTVT.

This clone appeared a single time. The rearrangement links TRBV5-4 to TRBJ2-5; D gene unclear. Germline CDR1 reads SGHNT; CDR2 reads YYREEE (reference sequence). V was trimmed by 4 bases and J by 5 bases, leaving 12 bases between them. This CDR3 is built from 13 residues. CDR3 residues: CASSLRSTETQYF. CDR3 nucleotides: TGTGCCAGCAGCCTACGGAGTACGGAGACCCAGTACTTC.

V usage is TRBV5-1 and J usage is TRBJ1-4; maybe TRBD1 (5 bases). Trimming stripped 4 bases from V and 8 bases from J, with 18 bases between. The CDR3 extends over 15 amino acids. The germline V gene encodes CDR1 SGHRS and CDR2 YFSETQ. The CDR3: CASSAMTAPREKLFF. The CDR3 DNA follows: TGCGCCAGCAGCGCGATGACAGCGCCTAGGGAAAAACTGTTTTTT.

In the case of this clone: The sample contains more than one DNA sequence encoding this CDR3. The V gene is TRBV14, the J gene TRBJ2-5, with 8 bases fitting TRBD2. CDR3 length: 13 residues. Losses at the gene ends were 1 base for V and 6 bases for J; bases not matched to a gene: 1. Germline lookup yields CDR1 SGHDN and CDR2 FVKESK. The CDR3 DNA reads as TGTGCCAGCAGCCAAGGACTAGCGCAGACCCAGTACTTC. The encoded protein is CASSQGLAQTQYF.

V and J are TRBV19 and TRBJ1-3; weak D call: TRBD1 (5 bases). Trimming took off 6 bases at V and 0 bases at J, with 15 bases between the two ends. The CDR3 is 16 amino acids. The germline V gene has CDR1 LNHDA and CDR2 SQIVND (reference sequence). Written as DNA, the CDR3 is TGTGCCAGTAGCGACCGGGACTCGAGCTCTGGAAACACCATATATTTT. Its translation is CASSDRDSSSGNTIYF.

V is TRBV27 and J is TRBJ2-5; D perhaps matches TRBD1 (6 bases). CDR1 and CDR2 (germline): MNHEY, SMNVEV (reference sequence). Between the trimmed V and J ends, which lost 3 bases and 5 bases, there was a span of 19 bases. This CDR3 is built from 16 residues. Written as DNA, the CDR3 is TGTGCCAGCAGTTTGACCGGGACACCGCTCGGGGAGACCCAGTACTTC. This codes for CASSLTGTPLGETQYF.

A few counts support this clone. The V and J genes are TRBV2 and TRBJ2-3, with a possible D match to TRBD2 (6 bases). The CDR3 spans 14 residues. Trimming stripped 8 bases from V and 3 bases from J, with 15 bases between. CDR1 SNHLY and CDR2 FYNNEI come from the germline V gene. The CDR3 bases are TGTGCCAGCGGCGTTCAGGGACTGACAGATACGCAGTATTTT. Amino acids: CASGVQGLTDTQYF.

This clone was counted once. The CDR3 DNA follows: TGTGCCAGCAGTTACGGCGGGACCGCGTTTTACAATGAGCAGTTCTTC. Protein: CASSYGGTAFYNEQFF. The chain has TRBV6-5 and TRBJ2-1, with a tentative D call TRBD2 (6 bases). Trimming stripped 2 bases from V and 4 bases from J, with 15 bases between. The CDR3 length is 16 residues. Germline values: CDR1 MNHEY, CDR2 SVGAGI.

The V call is TRBV7-9, the J call TRBJ2-1; 11 bases line up with TRBD2. From germline, CDR1 is SEHNR and CDR2 FQNEAQ (reference sequence). V lost 3 bases, J lost 8 bases, and 6 bases stayed unmatched. The CDR3 runs to 15 residues. This chain's CDR3 is CASSFPLAGDDEQFF. The CDR3 DNA is TGTGCCAGCAGCTTCCCACTAGCGGGAGACGATGAGCAGTTCTTC.

This chain uses TRBV28 with TRBJ2-1; TRBD2 matches 12 bases. This CDR3 comprises 15 residues. J gave up 6 bases and V 5 bases, and 5 bases lay outside the gene matches. In germline, CDR1 is MDHEN, CDR2 SYDVKM. The CDR3 is CASSVLAGGSNEQFF. The CDR3 DNA follows: TGTGCCAGCAGTGTACTAGCGGGAGGCAGCAATGAGCAGTTCTTC.

V and J are TRBV6-5 and TRBJ1-5, with TRBD1 matching over 8 bases. The germline gives CDR1 MNHEY, CDR2 SVGAGI. Trimming took 0 bases from V and 2 from J; bases not matched to a gene: 3. The CDR3 has 16 amino acids. The CDR3 loop is CASSYSQGAGNQPQHF. The CDR3 DNA reads TGTGCCAGCAGTTACTCTCAGGGGGCTGGCAATCAGCCCCAGCATTTT.

The chain combines TRBV7-9 with TRBJ2-2; 9 positions agree with TRBD1. Germline V gene sequence: CDR1 SEHNR, CDR2 FQNEAQ (reference sequence). V lost 3 bases, J lost 4 bases, and 3 bases stayed unmatched. This CDR3 spans 15 amino acids. DNA of the CDR3: TGTGCCAGCAGCTTCGGGACAGGGATCACCGGGGAGCTGTTTTTT. It specifies CASSFGTGITGELFF.

This chain connects TRBV10-3 to TRBJ1-6, with D unclear. CDR3 length equals 13 residues. The ends were cut back, 6 bases at V and 6 bases at J, with 9 bases in the middle. Germline values: CDR1 ENHRY, CDR2 SYGVKD. CDR3 in DNA: TGTGCCATCAGGATGGGCCCTAATTCACCCCTCCACTTT. Its protein is CAIRMGPNSPLHF.

The chain is built from TRBV2 and TRBJ1-5; weak D call: TRBD1 (5 bases). The CDR3 contains 13 residues. From germline, CDR1 is SNHLY and CDR2 FYNNEI. The ends were cut back, 4 bases at V and 5 bases at J, with 9 bases in the middle. The CDR3 region is CASSGQTHQPQHF. In DNA form, the CDR3 reads TGTGCCAGCAGTGGACAGACACATCAGCCCCAGCATTTT.

The V call is TRBV18, the J call TRBJ2-7, with 7 nucleotides matching TRBD1. The CDR3 length is 15 residues. V was clipped by 3 bases and J by 3 bases; unmatched bases: 8. Germline CDR1 is KGHSH and CDR2 is LQKENI. In DNA form, the CDR3 reads TGTGCCAGCTCACCTCGAGGGGGCAAAGACTACGAGCAGTACTTC. This codes for CASSPRGGKDYEQYF.

The chain recombines TRBV19 with TRBJ1-2; possible D gene TRBD1, 5 bases. This CDR3 region has 12 residues. The germline V gene encodes CDR1 LNHDA and CDR2 SQIVND (reference sequence). Trimming shortened V by 2 bases and J by 8 bases, and 9 bases separated the two germline ends. The CDR3 sequence: CASSIQGGGYTF. The CDR3 nucleotides read TGTGCCAGTAGTATACAGGGTGGCGGCTACACCTTC.

The genes are TRBV27 and TRBJ1-5; TRBD1 matches 7 bases. In germline, CDR1 is MNHEY, CDR2 SMNVEV (reference sequence). The CDR3 extends over 15 amino acids. Losses at the gene ends were 2 bases for V and 4 bases for J; bases not matched to a gene: 5. This chain's CDR3 is CASSLKTGNNQPQHF. Written as DNA, the CDR3 is TGTGCCAGCAGTTTAAAGACAGGGAATAATCAGCCCCAGCATTTT.

This rearrangement joins TRBV15 to TRBJ1-3; a weak D match, TRBD1 (6 bases). V was trimmed by 6 bases and J by 0 bases, leaving 15 bases between them. Per germline, CDR1 LNHNV and CDR2 YYDKDF (reference sequence). The length of the CDR3 is 16 residues. CDR3 nucleotide sequence: TGTGCCACCAGTCCGGACAGAGCAATCTCTGGAAACACCATATATTTT. Translated, it gives CATSPDRAISGNTIYF.

This chain joins TRBV7-3 and TRBJ1-1; possibly TRBD1 for D (5 bases). Trimming took 2 bases from V and 4 from J, leaving 8 bases between them. This CDR3 has 13 amino acids. Germline V CDR1 and CDR2: SGHTA, FQGTGA. The DNA of the CDR3 is TGTGCCAGCAGCTTATACAGGAGCACTGAAGCTTTCTTT. Its translation is CASSLYRSTEAFF.

The J gene is TRBJ2-4, the V gene TRBV19, with a possible D match to TRBD2 (5 bases). Trimming left V 4 bases short and J 1 base short, with 23 bases between. Per the germline V gene, CDR1 is LNHDA and CDR2 is SQIVND (reference sequence). This CDR3 region has 19 residues. The CDR3 spells CASSTTSPGIPEAKNIQYF. Here the CDR3 DNA reads TGTGCCAGTAGTACAACCTCCCCGGGGATCCCAGAGGCCAAAAACATTCAGTACTTC.

The chain employs TRBV12-5 and TRBJ2-3, with D possibly matching TRBD1 (6 bases). The CDR3 loop spans 16 amino acids. V lost 2 bases, J lost 1 base, and 13 bases lay in between. Per the germline V gene, CDR1 is LGHNT and CDR2 is FRNRAP. The CDR3 bases are TGTGCTAGTGGTTTGTTCCAGGGGTTCGGCACAGATACGCAGTATTTT. This gives the protein CASGLFQGFGTDTQYF. The entire variable domain, with the rest obtained from reference TRBV12-5 and TRBJ2-3, is as follows: DARVTQTPRHKVTEMGQEVTMRCQPILGHNTVFWYRQTMMQGLELLAYFRNRAPLDDSGMPKDRFSAEMPDATLATLKIQPSEPRDSAVYFCASGLFQGFGTDTQYFGPGTRLTVL.